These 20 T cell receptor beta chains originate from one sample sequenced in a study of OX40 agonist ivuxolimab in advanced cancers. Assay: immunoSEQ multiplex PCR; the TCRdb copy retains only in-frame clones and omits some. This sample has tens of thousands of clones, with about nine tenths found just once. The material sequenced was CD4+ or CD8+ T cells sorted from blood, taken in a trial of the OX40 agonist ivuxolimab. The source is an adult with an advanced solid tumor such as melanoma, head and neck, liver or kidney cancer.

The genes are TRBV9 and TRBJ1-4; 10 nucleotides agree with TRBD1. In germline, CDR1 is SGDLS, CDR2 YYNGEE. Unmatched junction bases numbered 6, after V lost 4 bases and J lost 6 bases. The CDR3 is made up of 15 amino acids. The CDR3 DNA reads TGTGCCAGCAGCCCGACCGGGACAGGGGATGAAAAACTGTTTTTT. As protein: CASSPTGTGDEKLFF. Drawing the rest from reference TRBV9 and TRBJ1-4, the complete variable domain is DSGVTQTPKHLITATGQRVTLRCSPRSGDLSVYWYQQSLDQGLQFLIQYYNGEERAKGNILERFSAQQFPDLHSELNLSSLELGDSALYFCASSPTGTGDEKLFFGSGTQLSVL.

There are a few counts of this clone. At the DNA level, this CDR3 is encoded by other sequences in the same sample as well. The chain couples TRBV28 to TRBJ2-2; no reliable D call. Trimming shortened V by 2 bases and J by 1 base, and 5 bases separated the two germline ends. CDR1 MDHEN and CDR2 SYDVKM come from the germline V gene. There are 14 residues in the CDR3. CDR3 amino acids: CASSLRQNTGELFF. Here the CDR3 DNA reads TGTGCCAGCAGTTTACGTCAGAACACCGGGGAGCTGTTTTTT. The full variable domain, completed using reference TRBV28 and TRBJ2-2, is DVKVTQSSRYLVKRTGEKVFLECVQDMDHENMFWYRQDPGLGLRLIYFSYDVKMKEKGDIPEGYSVSREKKERFSLILESASTNQTSMYLCASSLRQNTGELFFGEGSRLTVL.

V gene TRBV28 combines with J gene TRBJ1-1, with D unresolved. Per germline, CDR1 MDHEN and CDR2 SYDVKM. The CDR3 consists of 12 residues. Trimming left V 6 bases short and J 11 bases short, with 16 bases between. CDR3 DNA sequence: TGTGCCAGCAGCCTCCTGGGGAAGACGGCTTTCTTT. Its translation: CASSLLGKTAFF.

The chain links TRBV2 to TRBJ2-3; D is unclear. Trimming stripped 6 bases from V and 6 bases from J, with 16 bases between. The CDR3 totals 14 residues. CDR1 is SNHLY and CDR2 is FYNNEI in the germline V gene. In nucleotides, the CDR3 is TGTGCCAGCAGGCCGGGTTTTCTTCGGGATACGCAGTATTTT. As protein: CASRPGFLRDTQYF.

CDR3 coding DNA: TGTGCCACCAGCAGGTTCGACACTATACCCAACACCATATATTTT. It translates to CATSRFDTIPNTIYF. The gene calls are TRBV15 and TRBJ1-3; D gene unclear. The CDR3 has 15 amino acids. In germline, CDR1 is LNHNV, CDR2 YYDKDF (reference sequence). V was pared by 3 bases and J by 7 bases, with 16 bases between.

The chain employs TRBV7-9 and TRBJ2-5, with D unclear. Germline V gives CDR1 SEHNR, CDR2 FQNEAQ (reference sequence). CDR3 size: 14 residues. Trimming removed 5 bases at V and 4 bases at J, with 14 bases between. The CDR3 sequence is CASSTGGSRETQYF. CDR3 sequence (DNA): TGTGCCAGCAGCACCGGTGGTAGTCGAGAGACCCAGTACTTC.

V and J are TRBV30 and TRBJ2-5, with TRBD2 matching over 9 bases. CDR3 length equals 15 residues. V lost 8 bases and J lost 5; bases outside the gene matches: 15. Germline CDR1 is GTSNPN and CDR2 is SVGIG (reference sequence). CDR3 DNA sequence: TGTGCCCAAGGGTCGGGGACTAGCCTCGAGGAGACCCAGTACTTC. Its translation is CAQGSGTSLEETQYF.

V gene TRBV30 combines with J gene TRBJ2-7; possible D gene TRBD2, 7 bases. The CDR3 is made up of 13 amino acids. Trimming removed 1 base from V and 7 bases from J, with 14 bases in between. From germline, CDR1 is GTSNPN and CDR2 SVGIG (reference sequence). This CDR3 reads CAWSGGGAGEQYF. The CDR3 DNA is TGTGCCTGGAGTGGGGGGGGCGCGGGAGAGCAGTACTTC.

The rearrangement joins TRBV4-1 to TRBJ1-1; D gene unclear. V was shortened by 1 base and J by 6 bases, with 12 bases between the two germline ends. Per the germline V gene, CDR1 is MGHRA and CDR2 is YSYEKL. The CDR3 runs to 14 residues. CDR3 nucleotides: TGCGCCAGCAGCCAAGGTTTCCCACTCCCTGAAGCTTTCTTT. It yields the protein CASSQGFPLPEAFF.

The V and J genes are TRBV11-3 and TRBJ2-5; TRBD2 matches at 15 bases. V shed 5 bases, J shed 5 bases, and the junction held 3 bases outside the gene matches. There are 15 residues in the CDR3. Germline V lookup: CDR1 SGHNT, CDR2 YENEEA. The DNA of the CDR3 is TGTGCCAGCAGCACCGGGACTAGCGGGAGGGAGACCCAGTACTTC. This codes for CASSTGTSGRETQYF.

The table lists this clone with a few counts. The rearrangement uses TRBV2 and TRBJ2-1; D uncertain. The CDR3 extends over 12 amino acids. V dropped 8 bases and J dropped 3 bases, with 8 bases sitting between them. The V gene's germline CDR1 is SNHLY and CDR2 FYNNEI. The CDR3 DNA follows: TGTGCCAGCCGCGGAGTCTACAATGAGCAGTTCTTC. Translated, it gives CASRGVYNEQFF. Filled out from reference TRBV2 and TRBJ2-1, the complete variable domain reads EPEVTQTPSHQVTQMGQEVILRCVPISNHLYFYWYRQILGQKVEFLVSFYNNEISEKSEIFDDQFSVERPDGSNFTLKIRSTKLEDSAMYFCASRGVYNEQFFGPGTRLTVL.

CDR3 nucleotides: TGCGCCAGCAGCTTGGGACAGGAGTACGAGCAGTACTTC. Amino acid sequence: CASSLGQEYEQYF. V usage is TRBV5-1 and J usage is TRBJ2-7, with D possibly being TRBD1 (6 bases). CDR1 is SGHRS, CDR2 YFSETQ, per germline. V gave up 0 bases and J gave up 4 bases, with 8 bases separating them. The CDR3 runs 13 residues.

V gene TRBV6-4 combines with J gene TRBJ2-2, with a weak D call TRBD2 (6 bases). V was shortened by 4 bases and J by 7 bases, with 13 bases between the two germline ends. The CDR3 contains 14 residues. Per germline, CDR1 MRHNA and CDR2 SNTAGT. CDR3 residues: CASSAPSEGGELFF. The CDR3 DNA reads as TGTGCCAGCAGTGCACCGTCGGAGGGCGGGGAGCTGTTTTTT.

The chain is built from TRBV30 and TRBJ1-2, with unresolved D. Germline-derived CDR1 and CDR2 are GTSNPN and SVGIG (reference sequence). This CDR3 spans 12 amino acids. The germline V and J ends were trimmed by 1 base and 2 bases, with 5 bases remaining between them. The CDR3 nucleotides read TGTGCCTGGAGTGATTCGAACTATGGCTACACCTTC. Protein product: CAWSDSNYGYTF. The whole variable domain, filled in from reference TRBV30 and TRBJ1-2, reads SQTIHQWPATLVQPVGSPLSLECTVEGTSNPNLYWYRQAAGRGLQLLFYSVGIGQISSEVPQNLSASRPQDRQFILSSKKLLLSDSGFYLCAWSDSNYGYTFGSGTRLTVV.

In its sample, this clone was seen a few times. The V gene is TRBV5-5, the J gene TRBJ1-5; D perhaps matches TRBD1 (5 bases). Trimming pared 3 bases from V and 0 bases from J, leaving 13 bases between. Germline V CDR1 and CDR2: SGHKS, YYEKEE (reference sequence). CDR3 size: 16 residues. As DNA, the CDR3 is TGTGCCAGCAGCTCTAGGGACTCCTATAGCAATCAGCCCCAGCATTTT. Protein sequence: CASSSRDSYSNQPQHF.

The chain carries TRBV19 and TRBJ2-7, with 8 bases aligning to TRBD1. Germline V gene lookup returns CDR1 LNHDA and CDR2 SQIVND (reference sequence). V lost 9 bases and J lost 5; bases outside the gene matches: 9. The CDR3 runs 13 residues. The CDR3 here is CASGLTGAHEQYF. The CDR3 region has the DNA TGTGCCAGCGGATTGACAGGGGCCCACGAGCAGTACTTC. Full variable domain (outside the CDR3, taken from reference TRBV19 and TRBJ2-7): DGGITQSPKYLFRKEGQNVTLSCEQNLNHDAMYWYRQDPGQGLRLIYYSQIVNDFQKGDIAEGYSVSREKKESFPLTVTSAQKNPTAFYLCASGLTGAHEQYFGPGTRLTVT.

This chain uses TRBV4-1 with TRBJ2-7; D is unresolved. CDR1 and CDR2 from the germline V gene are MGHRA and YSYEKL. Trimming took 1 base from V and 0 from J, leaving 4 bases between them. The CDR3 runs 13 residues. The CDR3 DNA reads TGCGCCAGCAGCCAAGTAGACTCCTACGAGCAGTACTTC. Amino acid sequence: CASSQVDSYEQYF.

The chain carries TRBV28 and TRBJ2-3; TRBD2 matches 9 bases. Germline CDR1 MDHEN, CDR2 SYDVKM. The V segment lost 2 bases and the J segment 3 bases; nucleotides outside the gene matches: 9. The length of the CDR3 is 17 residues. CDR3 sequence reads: CASSLVAGGPWTDTQYF. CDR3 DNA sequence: TGTGCCAGCAGTTTAGTTGCGGGAGGGCCTTGGACAGATACGCAGTATTTT.

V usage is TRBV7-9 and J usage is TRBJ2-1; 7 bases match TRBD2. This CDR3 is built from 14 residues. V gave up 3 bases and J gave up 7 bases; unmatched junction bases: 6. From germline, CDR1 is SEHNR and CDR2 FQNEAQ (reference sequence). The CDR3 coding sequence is TGTGCCAGCAGCTTTTCGCGGGAGTCGAATGAGCAGTTCTTC. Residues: CASSFSRESNEQFF.

CDR3 nucleotide sequence: TGTGCCAGTAGTACCCTTCCAGGGGAAAGGAATCAGCCCCAGCATTTT. Translating it yields CASSTLPGERNQPQHF. The chain is built from TRBV19 and TRBJ1-5; a possible D gene is TRBD1 (6 bases). V dropped 4 bases and J dropped 4 bases, with 17 bases sitting between them. In germline, CDR1 is LNHDA, CDR2 SQIVND (reference sequence). The CDR3 has 16 residues.